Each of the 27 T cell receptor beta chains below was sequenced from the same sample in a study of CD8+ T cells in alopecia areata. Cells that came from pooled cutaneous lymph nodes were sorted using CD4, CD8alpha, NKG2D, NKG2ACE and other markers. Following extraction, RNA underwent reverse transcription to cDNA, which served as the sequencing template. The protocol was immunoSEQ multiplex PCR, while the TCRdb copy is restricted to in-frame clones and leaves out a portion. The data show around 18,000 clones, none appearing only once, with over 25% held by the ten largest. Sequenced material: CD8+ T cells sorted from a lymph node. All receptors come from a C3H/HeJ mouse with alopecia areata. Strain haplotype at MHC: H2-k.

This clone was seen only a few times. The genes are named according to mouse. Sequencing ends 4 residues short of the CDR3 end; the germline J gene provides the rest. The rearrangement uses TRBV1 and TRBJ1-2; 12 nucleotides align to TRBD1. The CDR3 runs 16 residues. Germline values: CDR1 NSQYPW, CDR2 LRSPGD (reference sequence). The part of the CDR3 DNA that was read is TGCACCTGCAGTGCAGAAGGGACAGGGGGCGCGGGC. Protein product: CTCSAEGTGGAG. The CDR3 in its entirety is CTCSAEGTGGAGDYTF.

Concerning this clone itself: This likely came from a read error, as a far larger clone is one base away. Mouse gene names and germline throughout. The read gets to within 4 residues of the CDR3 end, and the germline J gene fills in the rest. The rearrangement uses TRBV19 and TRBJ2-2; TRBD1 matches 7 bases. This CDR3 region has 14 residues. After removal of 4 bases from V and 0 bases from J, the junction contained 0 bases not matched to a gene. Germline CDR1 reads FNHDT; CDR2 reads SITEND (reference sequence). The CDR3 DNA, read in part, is TGTGCCAGCAGTGGGACAGCAAACACCGGG. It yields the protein CASSGTANTG. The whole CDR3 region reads CASSGTANTGQLYF.

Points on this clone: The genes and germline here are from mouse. CDR3 DNA (partial): TGCACCTGCAGTGCAGATCCACAGTCCCCCAACGAA. Its translation: CTCSADPQSPNE. The complete CDR3 sequence is CTCSADPQSPNERLFF. J is TRBJ1-4 and V is TRBV1; D is undetermined. The read terminates 4 residues before the CDR3 end, so the remaining end is supplied by the germline J gene. Germline V gives CDR1 NSQYPW, CDR2 LRSPGD (reference sequence). The CDR3 runs 16 residues. V dropped 0 bases and J dropped 3 bases, with 11 bases sitting between them. The whole variable domain, filled in from reference TRBV1 and TRBJ1-4, reads VTLLEQNPRWRLVPRGQAVNLRCILKNSQYPWMSWYQQDLQKQLQWLFTLRSPGDKEVKSLPGADYLATRVTDTELRLQVANMSQGRTLYCTCSADPQSPNERLFFGHGTKLSVL.

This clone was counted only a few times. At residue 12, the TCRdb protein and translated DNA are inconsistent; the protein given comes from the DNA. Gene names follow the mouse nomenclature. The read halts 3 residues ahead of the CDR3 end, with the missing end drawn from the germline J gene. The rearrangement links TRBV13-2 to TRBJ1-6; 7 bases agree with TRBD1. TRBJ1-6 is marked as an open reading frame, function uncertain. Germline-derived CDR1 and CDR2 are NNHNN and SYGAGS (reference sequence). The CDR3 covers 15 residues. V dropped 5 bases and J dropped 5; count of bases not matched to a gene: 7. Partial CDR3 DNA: TGTGCCAGCGGGGACACAGGGGTGGATAATTCGCCC. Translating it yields CASGDTGVDNSP. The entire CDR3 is CASGDTGVDNSPLYF.

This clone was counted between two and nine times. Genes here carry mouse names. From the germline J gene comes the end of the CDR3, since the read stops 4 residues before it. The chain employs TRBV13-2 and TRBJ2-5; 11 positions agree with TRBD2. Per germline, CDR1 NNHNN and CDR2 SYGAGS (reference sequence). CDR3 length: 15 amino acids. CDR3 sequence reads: CASGDEDWGADTQYF. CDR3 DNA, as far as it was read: TGTGCCAGCGGTGATGAGGACTGGGGGGCGGAC.

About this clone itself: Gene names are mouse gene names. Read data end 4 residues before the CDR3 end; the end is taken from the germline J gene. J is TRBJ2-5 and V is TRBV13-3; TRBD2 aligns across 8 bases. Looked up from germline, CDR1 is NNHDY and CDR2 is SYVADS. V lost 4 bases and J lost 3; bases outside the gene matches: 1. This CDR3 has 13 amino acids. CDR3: CASSRDWQDTQYF. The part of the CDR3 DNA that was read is TGTGCCAGCAGTCGGGACTGGCAAGAC.

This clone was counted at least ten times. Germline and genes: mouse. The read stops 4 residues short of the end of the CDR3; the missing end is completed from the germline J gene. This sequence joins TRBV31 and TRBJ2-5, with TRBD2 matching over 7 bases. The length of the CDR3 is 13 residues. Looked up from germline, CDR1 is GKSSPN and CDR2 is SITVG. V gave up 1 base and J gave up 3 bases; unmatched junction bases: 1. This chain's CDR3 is CAWSHWGQDTQYF. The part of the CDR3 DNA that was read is TGTGCCTGGAGTCACTGGGGTCAAGAC.

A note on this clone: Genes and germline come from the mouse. CDR3 loop: CASSLGTAQDTQYF. Incomplete CDR3 DNA: TGTGCTAGCAGTTTAGGGACAGCCCAAGAC. The chain recombines TRBV29 with TRBJ2-5; 7 bases align to TRBD1. The read stops 4 residues short of the end of the CDR3; the missing end is completed from the germline J gene. Germline V gene sequence: CDR1 MSHET, CDR2 SYDVDS. The CDR3 contains 14 residues. The V and J ends lost 2 bases and 2 bases, in that order; junction bases with no gene match: 1.

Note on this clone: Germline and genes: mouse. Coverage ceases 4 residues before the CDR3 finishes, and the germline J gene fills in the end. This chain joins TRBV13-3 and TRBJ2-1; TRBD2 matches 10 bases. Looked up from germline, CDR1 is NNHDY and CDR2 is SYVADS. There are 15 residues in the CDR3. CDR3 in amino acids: CASSDSSTGGAEQFF. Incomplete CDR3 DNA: TGTGCCAGCAGTGATTCCTCGACTGGGGGGGCT.

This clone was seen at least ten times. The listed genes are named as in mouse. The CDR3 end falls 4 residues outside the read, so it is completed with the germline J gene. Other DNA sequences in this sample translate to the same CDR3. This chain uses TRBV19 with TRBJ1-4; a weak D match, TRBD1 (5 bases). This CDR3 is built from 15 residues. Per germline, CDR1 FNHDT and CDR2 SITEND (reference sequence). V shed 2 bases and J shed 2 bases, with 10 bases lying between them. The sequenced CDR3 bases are TGTGCCAGCAGTATCGGGCAGGGATCCAACGAA. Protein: CASSIGQGSNE. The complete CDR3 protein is CASSIGQGSNERLFF.

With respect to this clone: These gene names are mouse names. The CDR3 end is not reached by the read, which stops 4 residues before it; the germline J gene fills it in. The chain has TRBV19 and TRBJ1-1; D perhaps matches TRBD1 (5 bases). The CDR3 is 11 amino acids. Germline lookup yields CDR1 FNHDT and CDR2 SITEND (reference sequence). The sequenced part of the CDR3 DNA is TGTGCCAGCAGTCAGGGAGGA. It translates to CASSQGG. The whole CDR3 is CASSQGGEVFF.

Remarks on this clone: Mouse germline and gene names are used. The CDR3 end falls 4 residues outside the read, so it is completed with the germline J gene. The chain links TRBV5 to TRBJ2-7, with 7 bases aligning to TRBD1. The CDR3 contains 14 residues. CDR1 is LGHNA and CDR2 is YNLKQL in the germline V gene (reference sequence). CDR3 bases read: TGTGCCAGCAGCCAGAGGGGGACAGAATAT. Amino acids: CASSQRGTEY. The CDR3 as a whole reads CASSQRGTEYEQYF.

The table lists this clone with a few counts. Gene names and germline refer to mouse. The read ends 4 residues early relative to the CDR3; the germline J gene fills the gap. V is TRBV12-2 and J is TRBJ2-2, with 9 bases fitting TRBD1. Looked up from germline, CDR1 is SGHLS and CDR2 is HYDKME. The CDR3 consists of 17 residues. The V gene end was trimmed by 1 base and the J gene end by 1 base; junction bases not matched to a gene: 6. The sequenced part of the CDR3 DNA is TGTGCCAGCTCTCTGTCCCGGGACAGGGAAAACACCGGG. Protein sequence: CASSLSRDRENTG. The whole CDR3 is CASSLSRDRENTGQLYF. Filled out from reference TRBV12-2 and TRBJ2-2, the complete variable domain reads NSGVVQSPRYIIKGKGERSILKCIPISGHLSVAWYQQTQGQELKFFIQHYDKMERDKGNLPSRFSVQQFDDYHSEMNMSALELEDSAVYFCASSLSRDRENTGQLYFGEGSKLTVL.

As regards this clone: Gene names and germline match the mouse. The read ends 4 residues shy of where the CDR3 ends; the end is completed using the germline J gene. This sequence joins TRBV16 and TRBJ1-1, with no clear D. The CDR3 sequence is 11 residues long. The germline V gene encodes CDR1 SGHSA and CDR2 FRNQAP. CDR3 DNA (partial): TGTGCAAGCAGCCTTTCAGGA. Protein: CASSLSG. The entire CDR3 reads CASSLSGEVFF.

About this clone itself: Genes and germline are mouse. The sequenced CDR3 bases are TGTGCCAGCAGCTTAGGGACTGGCTAT. It specifies CASSLGTGY. The whole CDR3 protein reads CASSLGTGYEQYF. The V and J genes are TRBV3 and TRBJ2-7; 7 bases line up with TRBD2. Read coverage stops 4 residues before the CDR3 terminus; the germline J gene supplies the remainder. CDR3 length: 13 amino acids. Trimming removed 1 base from V and 3 bases from J; junction bases left unmatched: 0. The germline V gene encodes CDR1 SNHLY and CDR2 FYNGKV (reference sequence).

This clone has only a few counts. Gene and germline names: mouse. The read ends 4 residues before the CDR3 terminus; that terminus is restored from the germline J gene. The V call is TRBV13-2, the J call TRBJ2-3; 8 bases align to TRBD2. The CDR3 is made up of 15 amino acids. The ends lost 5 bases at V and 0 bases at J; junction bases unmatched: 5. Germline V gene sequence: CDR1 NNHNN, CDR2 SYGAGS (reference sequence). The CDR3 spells CASGNWGPSAETLYF. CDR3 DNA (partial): TGTGCCAGCGGGAACTGGGGGCCTAGTGCAGAA.

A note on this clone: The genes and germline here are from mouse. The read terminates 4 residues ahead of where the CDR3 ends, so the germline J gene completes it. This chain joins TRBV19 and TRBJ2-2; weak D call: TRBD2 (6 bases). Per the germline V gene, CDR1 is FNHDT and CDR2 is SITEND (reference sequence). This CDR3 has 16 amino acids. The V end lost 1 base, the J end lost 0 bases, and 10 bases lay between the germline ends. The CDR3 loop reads CASSIILGTNTGQLYF. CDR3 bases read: TGTGCCAGCAGTATAATTCTGGGGACAAACACCGGG.

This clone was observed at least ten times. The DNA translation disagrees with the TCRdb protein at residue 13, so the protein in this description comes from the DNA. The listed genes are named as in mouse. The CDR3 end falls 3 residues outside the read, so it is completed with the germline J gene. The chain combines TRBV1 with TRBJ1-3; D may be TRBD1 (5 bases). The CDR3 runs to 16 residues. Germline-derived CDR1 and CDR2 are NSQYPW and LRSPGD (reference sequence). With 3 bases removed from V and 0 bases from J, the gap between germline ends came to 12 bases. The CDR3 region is CTCSARQWNSGNTLYF. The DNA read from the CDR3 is TGCACCTGCAGTGCCCGACAGTGGAATTCTGGAAATACG.

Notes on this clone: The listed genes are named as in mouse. The CDR3 sequence: CASSDAGPQDTQYF. CDR3 DNA (partial): TGTGCCAGCAGTGATGCTGGGCCCCAAGAC. The chain links TRBV13-1 to TRBJ2-5; possible D gene TRBD2, 5 bases. The sequence runs out 4 residues before the end of the CDR3; the remainder is reconstructed from the germline J gene. CDR1 NSHNY and CDR2 SYGAGN come from the germline V gene. The CDR3 has 14 residues. Trimming took 0 bases from V and 2 from J, leaving 7 bases between them.

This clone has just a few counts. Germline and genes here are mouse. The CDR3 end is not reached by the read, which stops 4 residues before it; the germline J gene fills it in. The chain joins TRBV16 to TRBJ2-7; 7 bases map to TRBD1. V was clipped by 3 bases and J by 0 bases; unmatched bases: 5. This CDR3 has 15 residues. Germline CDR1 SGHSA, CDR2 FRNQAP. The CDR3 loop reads CASSLPGQSSYEQYF. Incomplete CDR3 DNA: TGTGCAAGCAGCTTGCCGGGACAGAGCTCCTAT.

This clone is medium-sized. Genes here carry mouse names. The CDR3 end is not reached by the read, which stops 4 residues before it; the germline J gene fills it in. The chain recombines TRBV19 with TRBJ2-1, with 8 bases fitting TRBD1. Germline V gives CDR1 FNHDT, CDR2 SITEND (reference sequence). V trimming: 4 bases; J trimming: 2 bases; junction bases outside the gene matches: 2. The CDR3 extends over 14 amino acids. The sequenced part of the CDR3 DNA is TGTGCCAGCAGTTCGACAGGGGACTATGCT. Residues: CASSSTGDYA. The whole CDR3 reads CASSSTGDYAEQFF.

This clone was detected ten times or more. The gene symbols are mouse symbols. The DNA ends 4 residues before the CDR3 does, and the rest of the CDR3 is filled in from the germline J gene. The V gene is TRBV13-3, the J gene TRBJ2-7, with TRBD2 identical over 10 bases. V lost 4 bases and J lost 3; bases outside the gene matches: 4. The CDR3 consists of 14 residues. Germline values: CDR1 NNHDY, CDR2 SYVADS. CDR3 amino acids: CASSYRDWGYEQYF. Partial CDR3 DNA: TGTGCCAGCAGTTACCGGGACTGGGGCTAT.

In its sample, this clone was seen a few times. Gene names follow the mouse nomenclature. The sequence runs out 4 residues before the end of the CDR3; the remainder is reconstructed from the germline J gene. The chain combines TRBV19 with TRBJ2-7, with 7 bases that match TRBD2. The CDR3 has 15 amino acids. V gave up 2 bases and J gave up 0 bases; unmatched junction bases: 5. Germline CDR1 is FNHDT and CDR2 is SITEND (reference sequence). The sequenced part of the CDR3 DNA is TGTGCCAGCAGTATGGGGGGACTGAGCTCCTAT. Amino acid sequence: CASSMGGLSSY. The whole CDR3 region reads CASSMGGLSSYEQYF. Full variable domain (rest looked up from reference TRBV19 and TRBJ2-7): GGIITQTPKFLIGQEGQKLTLKCQQNFNHDTMYWYRQDSGKGLRLIYYSITENDLQKGDLSEGYDASREKKSSFSLTVTSAQKNEMAVFLCASSMGGLSSYEQYFGPGTRLTVL.

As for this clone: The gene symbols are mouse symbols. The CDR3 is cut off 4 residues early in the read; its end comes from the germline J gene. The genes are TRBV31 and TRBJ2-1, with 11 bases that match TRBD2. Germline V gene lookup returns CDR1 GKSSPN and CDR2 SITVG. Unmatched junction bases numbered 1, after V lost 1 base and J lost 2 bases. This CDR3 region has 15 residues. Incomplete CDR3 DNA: TGTGCCTGGAGTCCGACTGGGGGGGACTATGCT. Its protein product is CAWSPTGGDYA. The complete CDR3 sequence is CAWSPTGGDYAEQFF.

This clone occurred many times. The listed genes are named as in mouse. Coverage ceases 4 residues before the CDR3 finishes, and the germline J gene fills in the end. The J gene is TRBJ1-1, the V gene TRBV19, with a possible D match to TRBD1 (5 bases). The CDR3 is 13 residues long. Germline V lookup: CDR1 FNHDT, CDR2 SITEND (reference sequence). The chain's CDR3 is CASSIPDSTEVFF. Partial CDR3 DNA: TGTGCCAGCAGTATACCTGACAGTACA.

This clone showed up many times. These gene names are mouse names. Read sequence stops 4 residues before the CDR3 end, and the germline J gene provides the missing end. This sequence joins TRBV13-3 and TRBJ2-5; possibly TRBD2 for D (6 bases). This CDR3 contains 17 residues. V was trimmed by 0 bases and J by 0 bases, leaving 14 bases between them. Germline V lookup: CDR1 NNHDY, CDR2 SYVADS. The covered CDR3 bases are TGTGCCAGCAGTGATGCAGGAACTGGGAGTAACCAAGAC. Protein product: CASSDAGTGSNQD. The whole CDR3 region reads CASSDAGTGSNQDTQYF.

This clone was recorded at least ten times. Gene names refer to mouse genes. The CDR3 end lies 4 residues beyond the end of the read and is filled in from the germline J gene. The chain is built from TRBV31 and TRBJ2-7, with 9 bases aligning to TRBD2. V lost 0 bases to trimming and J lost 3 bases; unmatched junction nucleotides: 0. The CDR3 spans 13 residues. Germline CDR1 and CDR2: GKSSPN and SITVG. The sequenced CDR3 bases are TGTGCCTGGAGTCTACTGGGGGGCTAT. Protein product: CAWSLLGGY. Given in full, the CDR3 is CAWSLLGGYEQYF.